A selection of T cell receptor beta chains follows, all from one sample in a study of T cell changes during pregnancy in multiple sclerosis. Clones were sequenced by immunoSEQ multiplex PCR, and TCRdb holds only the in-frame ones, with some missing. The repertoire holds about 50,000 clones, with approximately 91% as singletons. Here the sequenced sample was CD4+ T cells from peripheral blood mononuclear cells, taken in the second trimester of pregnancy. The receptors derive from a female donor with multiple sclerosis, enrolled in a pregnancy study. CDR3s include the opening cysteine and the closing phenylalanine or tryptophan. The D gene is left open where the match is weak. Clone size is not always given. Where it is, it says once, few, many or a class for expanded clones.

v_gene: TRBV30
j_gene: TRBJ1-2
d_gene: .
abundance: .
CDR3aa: CARFPDGKGGYTF
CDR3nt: TGTGCCAGGTTCCCCGACGGTAAGGGGGGCTACACCTTC

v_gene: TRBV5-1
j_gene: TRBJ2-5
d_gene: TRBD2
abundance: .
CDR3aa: CASSLGHQGGETQYF
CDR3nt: TGCGCCAGCAGCTTGGGCCACCAGGGAGGGGAGACCCAGTACTTC

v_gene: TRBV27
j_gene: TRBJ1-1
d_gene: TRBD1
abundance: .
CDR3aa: CASSRRDSDTEAFF
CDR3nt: TGTGCCAGCTCGAGACGGGACAGCGACACTGAAGCTTTCTTT

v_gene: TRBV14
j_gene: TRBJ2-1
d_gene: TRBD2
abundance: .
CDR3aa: CASSHLAGDSYNEQFF
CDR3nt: TGTGCCAGCAGCCACCTAGCGGGAGACTCCTACAATGAGCAGTTCTTC

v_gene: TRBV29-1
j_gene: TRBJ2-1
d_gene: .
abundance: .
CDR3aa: CSVDLPAQRNEQFF
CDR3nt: TGCAGCGTTGACCTTCCTGCACAGAGAAATGAGCAGTTCTTC

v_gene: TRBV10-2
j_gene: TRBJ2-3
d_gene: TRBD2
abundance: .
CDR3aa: CASLGTSAADTQYF
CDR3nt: TGCGCCAGTCTGGGGACTAGCGCGGCAGATACGCAGTATTTT

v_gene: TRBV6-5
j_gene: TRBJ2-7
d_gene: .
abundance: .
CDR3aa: CASSYGRNYEQYF
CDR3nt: TGTGCCAGCAGTTATGGCAGGAACTACGAGCAGTACTTC

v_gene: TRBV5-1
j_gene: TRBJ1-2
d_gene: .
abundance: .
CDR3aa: CASSFGTQANYGYTF
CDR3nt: TGCGCCAGCAGCTTCGGGACACAAGCTAACTATGGCTACACCTTC

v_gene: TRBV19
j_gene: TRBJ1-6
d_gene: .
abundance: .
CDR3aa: CASTRSGVSNSPLHF
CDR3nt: TGTGCCAGTACCAGGTCTGGTGTTAGTAATTCACCCCTCCACTTT

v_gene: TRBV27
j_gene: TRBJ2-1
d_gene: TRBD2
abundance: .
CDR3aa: CASSSLSSGTYNEQFF
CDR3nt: TGTGCCAGCAGTTCATTGTCTAGCGGGACCTACAATGAGCAGTTCTTC

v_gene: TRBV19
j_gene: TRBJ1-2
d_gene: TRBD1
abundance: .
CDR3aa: CAIGGQGISYGYTF
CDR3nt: TGTGCCATTGGGGGACAGGGGATTTCCTATGGCTACACCTTC

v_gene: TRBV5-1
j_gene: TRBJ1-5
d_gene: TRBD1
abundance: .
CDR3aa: CASSLQGGTNQPQHF
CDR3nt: TGCGCCAGCAGCTTACAGGGGGGCACCAATCAGCCCCAGCATTTT

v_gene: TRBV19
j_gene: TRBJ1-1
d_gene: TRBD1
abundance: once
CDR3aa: CASSMEWDRESGAFF
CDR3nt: TGTGCCAGTAGTATGGAATGGGACAGGGAGTCAGGAGCTTTCTTT

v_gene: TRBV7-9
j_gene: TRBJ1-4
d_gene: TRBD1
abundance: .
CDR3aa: CASSLGQGTEKLFF
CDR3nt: TGTGCCAGCAGCCTAGGACAGGGTACTGAAAAACTGTTTTTT

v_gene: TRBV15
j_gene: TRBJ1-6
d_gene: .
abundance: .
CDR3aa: CATSKGGALHF
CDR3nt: TGTGCCACCAGTAAGGGGGGGGCCCTCCACTTT

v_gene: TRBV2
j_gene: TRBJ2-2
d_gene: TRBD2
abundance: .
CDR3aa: CASIGFVGTIGTGELFF
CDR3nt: TGTGCCAGCATCGGATTTGTCGGGACTATAGGCACCGGGGAGCTGTTTTTT

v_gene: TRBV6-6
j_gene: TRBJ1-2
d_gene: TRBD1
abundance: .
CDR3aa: CASSDLRDRSYGYTF
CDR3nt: TGTGCCAGCAGTGATCTCCGGGACAGGAGTTATGGCTACACCTTC

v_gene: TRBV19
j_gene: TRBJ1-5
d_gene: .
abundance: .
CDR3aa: CASSGGQNNQPQHF
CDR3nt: TGTGCCAGTAGTGGCGGACAGAACAATCAGCCCCAGCATTTT

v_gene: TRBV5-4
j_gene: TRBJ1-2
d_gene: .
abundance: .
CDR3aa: CASSSTLQGRGYTF
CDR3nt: TGTGCCAGCAGTTCCACCTTACAGGGTCGTGGCTACACCTTC

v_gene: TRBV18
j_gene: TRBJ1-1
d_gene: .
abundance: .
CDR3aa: CASSPAGLPIGPEAFF
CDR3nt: TGTGCCAGCTCACCTGCGGGACTCCCGATAGGTCCTGAAGCTTTCTTT

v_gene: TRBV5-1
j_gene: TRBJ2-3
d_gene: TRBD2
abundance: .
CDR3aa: CASSPVIVAGGPLTQYF
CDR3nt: TGCGCCAGCAGCCCCGTTATAGTAGCGGGGGGGCCACTTACGCAGTATTTT

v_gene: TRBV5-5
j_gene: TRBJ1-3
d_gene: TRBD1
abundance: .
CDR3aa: CASSPRTGSGNTIYF
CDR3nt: TGTGCCAGCAGCCCACGGACAGGCTCTGGAAACACCATATATTTT

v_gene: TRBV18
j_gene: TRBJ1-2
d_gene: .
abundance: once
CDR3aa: CASSPTAGALGYGYTF
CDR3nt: TGTGCCAGCTCACCTACCGCGGGGGCCCTAGGCTATGGCTACACCTTC

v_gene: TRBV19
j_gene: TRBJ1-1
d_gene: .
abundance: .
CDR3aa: CASLRGGVNTEAFF
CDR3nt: TGTGCCTCCCTAAGGGGAGGGGTGAACACTGAAGCTTTCTTT

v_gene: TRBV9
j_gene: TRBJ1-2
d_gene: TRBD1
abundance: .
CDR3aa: CASSETGQSGYGYTF
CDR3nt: TGTGCCAGCAGCGAAACGGGACAGTCAGGCTATGGCTACACCTTC

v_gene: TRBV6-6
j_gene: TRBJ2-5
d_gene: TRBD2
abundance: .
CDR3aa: CASSYDGRGGLKTQYF
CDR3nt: TGTGCCAGCAGTTACGATGGGCGGGGGGGCCTAAAGACCCAGTACTTC

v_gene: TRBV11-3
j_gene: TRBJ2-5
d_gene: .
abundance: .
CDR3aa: CASSRDTQETQYF
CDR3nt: TGTGCCAGCAGCCGGGACACCCAAGAGACCCAGTACTTC

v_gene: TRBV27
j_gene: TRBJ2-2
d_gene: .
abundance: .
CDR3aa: CASSFISGNTGELFF
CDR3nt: TGTGCCAGCAGTTTTATTAGCGGAAACACCGGGGAGCTGTTTTTT

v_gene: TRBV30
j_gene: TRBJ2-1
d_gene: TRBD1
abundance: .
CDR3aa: CAWSSGQVISYNEQFF
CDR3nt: TGTGCCTGGAGTTCCGGACAGGTGATATCCTACAATGAGCAGTTCTTC

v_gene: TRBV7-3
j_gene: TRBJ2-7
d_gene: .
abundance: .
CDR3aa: CASSSSLEYEQYF
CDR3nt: TGTGCCAGCAGCTCCTCCCTAGAGTACGAGCAGTACTTC

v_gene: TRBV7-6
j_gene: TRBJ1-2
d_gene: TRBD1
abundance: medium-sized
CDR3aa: CASTGWDSSGYTF
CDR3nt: TGTGCCAGCACCGGATGGGACAGTAGTGGCTACACCTTC

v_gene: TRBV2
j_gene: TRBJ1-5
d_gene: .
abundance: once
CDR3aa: CASRRDSNQPQHF
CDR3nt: TGTGCCAGCAGGCGAGATAGCAATCAGCCCCAGCATTTT

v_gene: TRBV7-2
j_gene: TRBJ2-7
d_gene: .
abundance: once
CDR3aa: CASSLRTAAYEQYF
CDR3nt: TGTGCCAGCAGCTTACGGACAGCAGCCTACGAGCAGTACTTC

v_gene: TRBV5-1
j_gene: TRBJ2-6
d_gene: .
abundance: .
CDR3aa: CATSEGGGANVLTF
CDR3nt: TGCGCCACGTCCGAGGGTGGTGGGGCCAACGTCCTGACTTTC

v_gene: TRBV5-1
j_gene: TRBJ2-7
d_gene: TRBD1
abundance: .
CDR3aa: CASSSNRDRAYEQYF
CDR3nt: TGCGCCAGCAGCTCGAACCGGGACAGAGCCTACGAGCAGTACTTC

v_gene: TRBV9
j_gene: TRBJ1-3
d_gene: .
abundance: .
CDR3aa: CASSVEYGSSGNTIYF
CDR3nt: TGTGCCAGCAGCGTAGAGTATGGGAGCTCTGGAAACACCATATATTTT

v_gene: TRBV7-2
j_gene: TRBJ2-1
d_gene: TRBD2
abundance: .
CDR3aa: CASSRGLAQEQFF
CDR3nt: TGTGCCAGCAGCCGGGGACTAGCTCAAGAGCAGTTCTTC

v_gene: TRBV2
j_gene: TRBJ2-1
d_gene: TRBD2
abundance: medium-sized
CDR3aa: CASRSGGQNNEQFF
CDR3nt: TGTGCCAGCAGAAGCGGGGGGCAGAACAATGAGCAGTTCTTC

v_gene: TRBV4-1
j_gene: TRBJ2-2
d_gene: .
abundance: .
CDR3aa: CASSQATDTNTGELFF
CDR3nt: TGCGCCAGCAGCCAAGCGACTGATACGAACACCGGGGAGCTGTTTTTT

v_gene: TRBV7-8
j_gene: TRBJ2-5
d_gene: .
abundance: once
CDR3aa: CASSLGLQGTQYF
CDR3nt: TGTGCCAGCAGCCTGGGACTTCAGGGGACCCAGTACTTC

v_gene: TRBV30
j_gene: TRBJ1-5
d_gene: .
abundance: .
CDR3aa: CAWSVISGGSNQPQHF
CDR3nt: TGTGCCTGGAGTGTAATCTCCGGGGGGAGCAATCAGCCCCAGCATTTT

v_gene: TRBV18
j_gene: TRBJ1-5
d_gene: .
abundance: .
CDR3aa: CASSPDAGVEPQHF
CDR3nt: TGTGCCAGCTCACCAGATGCAGGCGTCGAACCCCAGCATTTT

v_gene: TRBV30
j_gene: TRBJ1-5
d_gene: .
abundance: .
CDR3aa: CAWKAGLNQPQHF
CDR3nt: TGTGCCTGGAAGGCAGGCCTTAATCAGCCCCAGCATTTT

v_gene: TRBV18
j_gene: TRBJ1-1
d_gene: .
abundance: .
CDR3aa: CASSPPQGMNTEAFF
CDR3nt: TGTGCCAGCTCACCACCACAGGGTATGAACACTGAAGCTTTCTTT

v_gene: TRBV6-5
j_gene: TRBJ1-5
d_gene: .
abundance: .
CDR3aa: CASSYRAGAGNQPQHF
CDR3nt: TGTGCCAGCAGTTATCGGGCGGGGGCTGGCAATCAGCCCCAGCATTTT

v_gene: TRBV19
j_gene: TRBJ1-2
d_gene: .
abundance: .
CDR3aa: CAIDGVLGYGYTF
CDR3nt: TGTGCCATCGACGGGGTTTTAGGCTATGGCTACACCTTC

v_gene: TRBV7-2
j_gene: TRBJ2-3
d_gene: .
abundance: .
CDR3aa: CASSLSDTQYF
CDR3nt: TGTGCCAGCAGCTTATCGGATACGCAGTATTTT

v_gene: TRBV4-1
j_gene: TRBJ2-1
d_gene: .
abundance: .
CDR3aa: CASSPGGGGAGEQFF
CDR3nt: TGCGCCAGCAGTCCCGGTGGAGGGGGGGCCGGTGAGCAGTTCTTC

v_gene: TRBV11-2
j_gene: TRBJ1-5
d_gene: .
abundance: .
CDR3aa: CASSLDLRGEPQHF
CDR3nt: TGTGCCAGCAGCTTAGATCTTCGAGGAGAGCCCCAGCATTTT

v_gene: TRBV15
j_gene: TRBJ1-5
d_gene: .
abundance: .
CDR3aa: CATSRWQGGGIDQPQHF
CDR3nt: TGTGCCACCAGCAGATGGCAGGGAGGCGGTATAGATCAGCCCCAGCATTTT

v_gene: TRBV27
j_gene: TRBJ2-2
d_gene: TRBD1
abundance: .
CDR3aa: CASNTISGTGYTGELFF
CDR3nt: TGTGCCAGCAACACCATTTCCGGGACAGGGTACACCGGGGAGCTGTTTTTT

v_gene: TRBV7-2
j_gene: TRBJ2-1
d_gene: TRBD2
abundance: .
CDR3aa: CASSLGLAGNNEQFF
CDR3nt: TGTGCCAGCAGCTTAGGGCTAGCGGGTAACAATGAGCAGTTCTTC

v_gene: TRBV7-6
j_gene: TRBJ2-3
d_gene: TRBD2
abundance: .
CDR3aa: CASSRRSGAQGTQYF
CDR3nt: TGTGCCAGCAGCAGGAGGAGCGGGGCGCAGGGTACGCAGTATTTT

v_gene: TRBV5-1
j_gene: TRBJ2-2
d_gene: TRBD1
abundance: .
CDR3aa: CASSLVDRRNTGELFF
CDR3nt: TGCGCCAGCAGCTTGGTGGACAGGCGAAACACCGGGGAGCTGTTTTTT

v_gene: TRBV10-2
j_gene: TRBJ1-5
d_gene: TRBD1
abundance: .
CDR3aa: CASRGGAVHNQPQHF
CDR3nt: TGCGCCAGCAGAGGGGGCGCGGTCCACAATCAGCCCCAGCATTTT

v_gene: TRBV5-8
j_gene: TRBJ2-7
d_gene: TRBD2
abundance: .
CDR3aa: CASSLVVGRAYEQYF
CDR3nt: TGTGCCAGCAGCTTGGTGGTGGGGAGGGCTTACGAGCAGTACTTC

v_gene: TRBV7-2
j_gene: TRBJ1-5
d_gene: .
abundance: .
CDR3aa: CASSLVRVLNQPQHF
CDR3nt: TGTGCCAGCAGCTTAGTGAGGGTTCTGAATCAGCCCCAGCATTTT